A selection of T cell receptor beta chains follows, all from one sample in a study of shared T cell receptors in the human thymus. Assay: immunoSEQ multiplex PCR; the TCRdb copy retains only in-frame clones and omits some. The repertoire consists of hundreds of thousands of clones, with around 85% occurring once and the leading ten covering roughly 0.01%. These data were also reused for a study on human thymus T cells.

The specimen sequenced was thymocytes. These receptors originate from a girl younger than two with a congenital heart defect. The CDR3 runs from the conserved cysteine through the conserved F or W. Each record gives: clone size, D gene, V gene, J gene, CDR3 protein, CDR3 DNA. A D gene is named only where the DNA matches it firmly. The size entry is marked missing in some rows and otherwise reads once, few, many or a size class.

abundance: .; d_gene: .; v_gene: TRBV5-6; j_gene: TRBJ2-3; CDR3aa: CASSRTDTQYF; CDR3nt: TGTGCCAGCAGCCGGACAGATACGCAGTATTTT
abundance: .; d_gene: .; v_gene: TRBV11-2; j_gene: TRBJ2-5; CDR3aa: CASSLAGGHQVWETQYF; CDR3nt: TGTGCCAGCAGCTTGGCCGGCGGACACCAGGTGTGGGAGACCCAGTACTTC
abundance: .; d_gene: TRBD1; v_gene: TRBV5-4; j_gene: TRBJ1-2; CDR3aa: CASSLRGQGYYGYTF; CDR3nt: TGTGCCAGCAGCTTGCGTGGACAGGGGTACTATGGCTACACCTTC
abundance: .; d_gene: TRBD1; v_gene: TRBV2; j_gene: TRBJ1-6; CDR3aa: CASGNPTGVRDSPLHF; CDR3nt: TGTGCCAGCGGGAATCCAACAGGGGTCCGTGATTCACCCCTCCACTTT
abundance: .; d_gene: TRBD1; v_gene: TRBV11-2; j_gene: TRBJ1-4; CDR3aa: CASSPWTGRTEKLFF; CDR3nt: TGTGCCAGCAGCCCTTGGACAGGGCGGACTGAAAAACTGTTTTTT
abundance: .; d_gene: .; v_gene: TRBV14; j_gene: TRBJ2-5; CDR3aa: CASSQDDEGLETQYF; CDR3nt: TGTGCCAGCAGCCAAGATGACGAGGGATTAGAGACCCAGTACTTC
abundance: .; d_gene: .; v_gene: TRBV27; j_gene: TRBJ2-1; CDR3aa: CASSLSVDNYNEQFF; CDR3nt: TGTGCCAGCAGTTTATCGGTAGACAATTACAATGAGCAGTTCTTC
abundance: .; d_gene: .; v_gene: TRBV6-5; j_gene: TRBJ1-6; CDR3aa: CASSYRGNQSPLHF; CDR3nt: TGTGCCAGCAGTTACAGGGGTAACCAATCACCCCTCCACTTT
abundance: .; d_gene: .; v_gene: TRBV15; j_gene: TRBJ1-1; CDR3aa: CATSRQRATNTEAFF; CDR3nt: TGTGCCACCAGCAGACAACGAGCGACGAACACTGAAGCTTTCTTT
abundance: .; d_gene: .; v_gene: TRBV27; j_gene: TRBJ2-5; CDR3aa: CASSPRGWGWETQYF; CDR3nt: TGTGCCAGCAGCCCCCGGGGTTGGGGTTGGGAGACCCAGTACTTC
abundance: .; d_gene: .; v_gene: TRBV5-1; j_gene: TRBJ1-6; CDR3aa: CASSLTGRSSPLHF; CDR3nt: TGCGCCAGCAGCTTGACAGGGCGTTCTTCACCCCTCCACTTT
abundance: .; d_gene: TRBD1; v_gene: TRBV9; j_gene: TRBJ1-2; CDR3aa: CASSLRDRKPYGYTF; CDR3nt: TGTGCCAGCAGCCTCCGGGACAGAAAACCCTATGGCTACACCTTC
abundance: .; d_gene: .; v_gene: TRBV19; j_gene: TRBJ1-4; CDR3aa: CASSPDDPAREKLFF; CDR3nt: TGTGCCAGTAGTCCCGACGACCCGGCTAGAGAAAAACTGTTTTTT
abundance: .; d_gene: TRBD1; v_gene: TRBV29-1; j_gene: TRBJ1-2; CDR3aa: CSALDRDYGYTF; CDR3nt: TGCAGCGCCCTAGACAGGGACTATGGCTACACCTTC
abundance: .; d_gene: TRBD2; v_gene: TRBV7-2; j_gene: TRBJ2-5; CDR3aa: CASSSQTSGGYQETQYF; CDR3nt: TGTGCCAGCAGCTCGCAAACTAGCGGGGGGTATCAAGAGACCCAGTACTTC
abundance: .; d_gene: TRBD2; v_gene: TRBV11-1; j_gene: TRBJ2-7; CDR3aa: CASSRTSGGHSYEQYF; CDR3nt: TGTGCCAGCAGCAGGACTAGCGGGGGTCACTCCTACGAGCAGTACTTC
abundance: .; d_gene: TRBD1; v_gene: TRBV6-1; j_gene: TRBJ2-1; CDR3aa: CASSERAGQEVPSSYNEQFF; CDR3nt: TGTGCCAGCAGTGAACGGGCGGGACAGGAGGTCCCGAGCTCCTACAATGAGCAGTTCTTC
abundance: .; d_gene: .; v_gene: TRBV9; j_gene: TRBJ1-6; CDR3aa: CASSPRDTGSSPLHF; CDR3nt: TGTGCCAGCAGCCCCCGGGACACTGGTTCTTCACCCCTCCACTTT
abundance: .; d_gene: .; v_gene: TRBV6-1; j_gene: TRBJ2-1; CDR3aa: CASSEWTPAYNEQFF; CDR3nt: TGTGCCAGCAGTGAATGGACACCTGCCTACAATGAGCAGTTCTTC
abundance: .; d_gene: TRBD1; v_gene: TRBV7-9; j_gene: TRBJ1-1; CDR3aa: CASSFTTGQATEAFF; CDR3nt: TGTGCCAGCAGCTTTACAACGGGACAGGCGACAGAAGCTTTCTTT
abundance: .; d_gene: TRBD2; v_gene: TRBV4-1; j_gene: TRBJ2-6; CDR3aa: CASSQATRGAFAGANVLTF; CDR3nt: TGCGCCAGCAGCCAAGCAACGCGGGGGGCATTCGCTGGGGCCAACGTCCTGACTTTC
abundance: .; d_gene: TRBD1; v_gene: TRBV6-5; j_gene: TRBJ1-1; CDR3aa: CATKKDRGNTEAFF; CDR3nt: TGTGCCACGAAGAAGGACAGGGGTAATACTGAAGCTTTCTTT
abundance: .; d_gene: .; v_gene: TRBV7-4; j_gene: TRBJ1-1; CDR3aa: CASSPQGSEAFF; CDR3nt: TGTGCCAGCAGCCCGCAGGGATCTGAAGCTTTCTTT
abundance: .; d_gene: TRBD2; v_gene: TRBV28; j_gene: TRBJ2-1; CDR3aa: CASSRGTSAYNEQFF; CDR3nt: TGTGCCAGCAGTAGAGGGACTAGCGCCTACAATGAGCAGTTCTTC
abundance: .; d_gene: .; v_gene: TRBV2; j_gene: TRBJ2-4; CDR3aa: CASSSTGKNIQYF; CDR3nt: TGTGCCAGCAGTTCAACGGGAAAAAACATTCAGTACTTC
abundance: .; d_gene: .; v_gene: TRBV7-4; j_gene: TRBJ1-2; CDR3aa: CASSLKTPGAYTF; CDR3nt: TGTGCCAGCAGCTTAAAAACCCCAGGGGCGTACACCTTC
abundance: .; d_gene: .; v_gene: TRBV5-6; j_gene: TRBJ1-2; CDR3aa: CASSLARGDGWSLYGYTF; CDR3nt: TGTGCCAGCAGCTTGGCCAGGGGAGACGGGTGGTCCTTATATGGCTACACCTTC
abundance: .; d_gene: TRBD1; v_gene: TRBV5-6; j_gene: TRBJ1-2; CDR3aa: CASSLSGTGGSYGYTF; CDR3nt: TGTGCCAGCAGCTTGTCTGGGACAGGGGGCTCCTATGGCTACACCTTC
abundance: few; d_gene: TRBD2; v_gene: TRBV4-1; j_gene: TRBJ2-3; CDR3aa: CASSPGASGGLTDTQYF; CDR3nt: TGCGCCAGCAGCCCTGGGGCTAGCGGGGGTTTAACAGATACGCAGTATTTT